The clone carrying this TCR beta chain has a handful of counts. The antigen is undetermined. The data originate from a study of identical twins. Notes on the study in general: Conclusions rested on cross-sectional statistics rather than following the same donors.

The V and J ends lost 5 bases and 11 bases respectively, with 10 bases between them. This CDR3 region has 12 residues. TCRdb fed the 5' RACE reads into MiXCR, producing one record per CDR3 protein. The sample includes a few hundred thousand distinct CDR3 sequences, roughly 15% of them seen just once. Everyone who gave samples was a healthy Caucasian. These data were also reused for a study on yellow fever vaccine responses in identical twins.

Specimen: CD4+ T cells sorted from blood. The sequence was obtained from a woman younger than 30 in good health. The rearrangement joins TRBV12-3 or TRBV12-4 to TRBJ1-6; D possibly corresponds to TRBD1 (6 bases). CDR3 in amino acids: CASSGGQPPLHF. The CDR3 nucleotides are TGTGCCAGCAGTGGTGGACAGCCACCCCTCCACTTT.